A single sample gave rise to the 27 T cell receptor beta chains below, sequenced in a study of T cells in Graves' hyperthyroidism and ophthalmopathy. Amplified TCR beta CDR3 regions derived from RNA transcripts. An initial round of RT-PCR targeting the TCR CDR3 relied on the HTBI primer set. TCRdb recomputed calls from the multiplex PCR reads with MiXCR, one row per CDR3 protein. This repertoire shows a few hundred thousand distinct CDR3 sequences, roughly 15% found once; its top ten account for less than 3.5%. The specimen sequenced was blood. Receptor source: a woman in her thirties or forties with Graves' ophthalmopathy.

This clonotype was found many times. The chain has TRBV7-9 and TRBJ1-1; D uncertain. The CDR3 spans 14 residues. Germline-derived CDR1 and CDR2 are SEHNR and FQNEAQ (reference sequence). Trimming pared 5 bases from V and 2 bases from J, leaving 12 bases between. The CDR3 DNA reads TGTGCCAGCAGCCCCAATGCAGTCAACACTGAAGCTTTCTTT. Protein product: CASSPNAVNTEAFF.

The sample holds many counts of this clonotype. CDR3: CASRGHDRVNQPQHF. The CDR3 DNA reads as TGTGCCAGCAGGGGCCATGACAGGGTGAACCAGCCCCAGCATTTT. The genes are TRBV28 and TRBJ1-5, with 7 bases matching TRBD1. V lost 6 bases to trimming and J lost 7 bases; unmatched junction nucleotides: 12. The CDR3 is made up of 15 amino acids. The germline V gene encodes CDR1 MDHEN and CDR2 SYDVKM.

This clonotype was picked up a small number of times. The chain recombines TRBV6-1 with TRBJ1-3; tentatively, D is TRBD1 (5 bases). The CDR3 loop spans 15 amino acids. The ends were cut back, 7 bases at V and 0 bases at J, with 13 bases in the middle. Germline V gene sequence: CDR1 MNHNS, CDR2 SASEGT. CDR3 nucleotides: TGTGCCAGCAAGGGACCGCTGAGCTCTGGAAACACCATATATTTT. This sequence encodes CASKGPLSSGNTIYF.

The genes are TRBV5-1 and TRBJ2-7, with D possibly matching TRBD1 (5 bases). The V gene's germline CDR1 is SGHRS and CDR2 YFSETQ. The V gene lost 6 bases and the J gene lost 4 bases, with 20 bases spanning the gap. This CDR3 comprises 15 residues. The CDR3 DNA sequence: TGCGCCAGCATAGCAGGGTACGGTGGGGAATACGAGCAGTACTTC. It codes for CASIAGYGGEYEQYF.

This clonotype was counted at least ten times. This chain connects TRBV6-2 or TRBV6-3 to TRBJ2-1; 9 bases agree with TRBD2. V was clipped by 2 bases and J by 2 bases; unmatched bases: 4. Per the germline V gene, CDR1 is MNHEY and CDR2 is SVGEGT. The CDR3 sequence is 16 residues long. CDR3 loop: CASSYEASGTYNEQFF. CDR3 nucleotide sequence: TGTGCCAGCAGTTACGAGGCTAGCGGGACCTACAATGAGCAGTTCTTC.

This clonotype came up once. The chain couples TRBV28 to TRBJ1-2, with TRBD1 matching 7 bases. This CDR3 contains 15 residues. Germline CDR1 and CDR2: MDHEN and SYDVKM. After removal of 5 bases from V and 5 bases from J, the junction contained 11 bases not matched to a gene. Here the CDR3 reads CASSQSTGTAYGYTF. The CDR3 DNA reads as TGTGCCAGCAGTCAATCGACCGGGACAGCTTATGGCTACACCTTC.

The J gene is TRBJ2-3, the V gene TRBV5-1; 12 bases match TRBD2. Germline loops: CDR1 SGHRS, CDR2 YFSETQ. The CDR3 extends over 17 amino acids. V was clipped by 3 bases and J by 2 bases; unmatched bases: 7. The CDR3 DNA sequence: TGCGCCAGCAGCTATACTAGCGGGGGGCACCCCACAGATACGCAGTATTTT. It is translated as CASSYTSGGHPTDTQYF. Combining the CDR3 with reference TRBV5-1 and TRBJ2-3 gives the whole variable domain KAGVTQTPRYLIKTRGQQVTLSCSPISGHRSVSWYQQTPGQGLQFLFEYFSETQRNKGNFPGRFSGRQFSNSRSEMNVSTLELGDSALYLCASSYTSGGHPTDTQYFGPGTRLTVL.

This clonotype came up many times. The chain employs TRBV18 and TRBJ1-3; D unresolved. Trimming removed 2 bases from V and 2 bases from J, with 13 bases in between. There are 16 residues in the CDR3. Germline-derived CDR1 and CDR2 are KGHSH and LQKENI. This chain's CDR3 is CASSPTVREPGNTIYF. In nucleotides, the CDR3 is TGTGCCAGCTCACCAACGGTGCGGGAACCTGGAAACACCATATATTTT. The variable domain in full, completed from reference TRBV18 and TRBJ1-3, reads NAGVMQNPRHLVRRRGQEARLRCSPMKGHSHVYWYRQLPEEGLKFMVYLQKENIIDESGMPKERFSAEFPKEGPSILRIQQVVRGDSAAYFCASSPTVREPGNTIYFGEGSWLTVV.

This clonotype was detected only a few times. This sequence joins TRBV11-3 and TRBJ2-3, with 9 bases lining up with TRBD1. Germline CDR1 reads SGHNT; CDR2 reads YENEEA. The CDR3 is 15 residues long. Unmatched junction bases numbered 6, after V lost 4 bases and J lost 4 bases. The CDR3 loop is CASSSGGQGPDTQYF. DNA of the CDR3: TGTGCCAGCAGCTCCGGAGGACAGGGGCCAGATACGCAGTATTTT.

This clonotype was seen many times. The V and J genes are TRBV6-6 and TRBJ1-1; D is unresolved. Between the trimmed V and J ends, which lost 1 base and 4 bases, there was a span of 10 bases. CDR3 length equals 14 residues. Germline CDR1 reads MNHNY; CDR2 reads SVGAGI (reference sequence). In DNA form, the CDR3 reads TGTGCCAGCAGTTACTACCCGGACTCCACTGAAGCTTTCTTT. Protein: CASSYYPDSTEAFF.

This clonotype occurred many times. The chain is built from TRBV7-8 and TRBJ1-2, with 12 bases aligning to TRBD1. The CDR3 spans 16 residues. Germline lookup yields CDR1 SGHVS and CDR2 FQNEAQ. Losses at the gene ends were 3 bases for V and 4 bases for J; bases not matched to a gene: 6. DNA for the CDR3: TGTGCCAGCAGCTTTGGGACAGGGGGCCGGGGCTATGGCTACACCTTC. Its translation: CASSFGTGGRGYGYTF.

The V call is TRBV4-1, the J call TRBJ1-1, with D possibly matching TRBD1 (5 bases). This CDR3 spans 16 amino acids. The V end lost 6 bases, the J end lost 5 bases, and 22 bases lay between the germline ends. The germline V gene encodes CDR1 MGHRA and CDR2 YSYEKL. The CDR3 protein is CASRPTGTLERTEAFF. The DNA of the CDR3 is TGCGCCAGCAGACCTACCGGGACCTTGGAACGGACTGAAGCTTTCTTT.

At least ten counts were recorded for this clonotype. The chain is built from TRBV11-2 and TRBJ2-3; 7 bases line up with TRBD2. The CDR3 spans 12 residues. Germline CDR1 reads SGHAT; CDR2 reads FQNNGV. J was trimmed by 6 bases and V by 6 bases; bases with no gene match: 3. This chain's CDR3 is CASRVGGDTQYF. In DNA, the CDR3 is TGTGCCAGCAGGGTGGGAGGGGATACGCAGTATTTT.

This clonotype was observed a handful of times. The rearrangement uses TRBV6-1 and TRBJ2-7; D possibly corresponds to TRBD1 (5 bases). Germline V gene lookup returns CDR1 MNHNS and CDR2 SASEGT. With 6 bases removed from V and 8 bases from J, the gap between germline ends came to 14 bases. The CDR3 consists of 12 residues. This chain's CDR3 is CASRLQETQQYF. DNA for the CDR3: TGTGCCAGCAGACTACAGGAGACCCAGCAGTACTTC.

The sample holds many counts of this clonotype. This chain connects TRBV13 to TRBJ1-1; TRBD1 matches 7 bases. The length of the CDR3 is 14 residues. Germline V CDR1 and CDR2: PRHDT, FYEKMQ (reference sequence). J was trimmed by 7 bases and V by 5 bases; bases with no gene match: 10. CDR3 in DNA: TGTGCCAGCAGCCGACCTCCTGACAGGGATGAAGCTTTCTTT. It specifies CASSRPPDRDEAFF.

This clonotype showed up many times. V is TRBV2 and J is TRBJ2-4, with TRBD2 as a possible D gene (6 bases). This CDR3 contains 14 residues. With 7 bases removed from V and 3 bases from J, the gap between germline ends came to 13 bases. CDR1 and CDR2 (germline): SNHLY, FYNNEI. In DNA, the CDR3 is TGTGCCAGCAACCAGGGAGGCAACAAAAACATTCAGTACTTC. It translates to CASNQGGNKNIQYF.

This clonotype appeared a few times. The chain links TRBV7-9 to TRBJ2-4; maybe TRBD2 (7 bases). This CDR3 spans 17 amino acids. V was cut by 6 bases and J by 9 bases, with 27 bases left in between. Germline V lookup: CDR1 SEHNR, CDR2 FQNEAQ (reference sequence). The CDR3 here is CASSSPGHMPGEGIQYF. In DNA, the CDR3 is TGTGCCAGCAGTTCTCCGGGACACATGCCGGGGGAGGGCATTCAGTACTTC.

About this clonotype: A much bigger clone sits one base away, suggesting this may be a read error. The chain is built from TRBV12-3 or TRBV12-4 and TRBJ2-7; TRBD1 agrees at 8 bases. The tail of the sequence fits TRBJ2-1 better, so the J call may be wrong. This CDR3 comprises 17 residues. CDR3 DNA sequence: TGTGCCAGCAGTACGCTCGACAGGGGAAGGAGCTCCTACGAGCAGTTCTTC. This sequence encodes CASSTLDRGRSSYEQFF.

The chain joins TRBV6-5 to TRBJ2-5; 10 bases align to TRBD1. With 2 bases clipped from V and 5 bases from J, the junction kept 23 bases outside the gene matches. Per germline, CDR1 MNHEY and CDR2 SVGAGI. This CDR3 is 21 amino acids long. CDR3 residues: CASSYGTGVYSAGSGTETQYF. CDR3 in DNA: TGTGCCAGCAGTTACGGGACAGGGGTTTATTCCGCGGGGAGTGGGACGGAGACCCAGTACTTC.

This clonotype has only a few counts. The V call is TRBV6-2 or TRBV6-3, the J call TRBJ2-7; maybe TRBD2 (5 bases). The germline CDR1 and CDR2 sequences are MNHEY and SVGEGT. Trimming shortened V by 7 bases and J by 2 bases, and 15 bases separated the two germline ends. The CDR3 length is 14 residues. The CDR3: CASNRRGGTYEQYF. The CDR3 bases are TGTGCCAGCAACCGGCGAGGAGGTACCTACGAGCAGTACTTC.

The rearrangement joins TRBV6-1 to TRBJ1-5, with D possibly matching TRBD1 (5 bases). This CDR3 contains 17 residues. Germline V CDR1 and CDR2: MNHNS, SASEGT. V lost 6 bases, J lost 5 bases, and 23 bases lay in between. The CDR3 loop reads CASSRPGGRADDQPQHF. The CDR3 DNA reads as TGTGCCAGCAGCCGTCCCGGTGGCAGGGCAGACGATCAGCCCCAGCATTTT.

This clonotype was seen ten or more times. CDR3: CASSPVGGARSGYTF. The CDR3 region has the DNA TGTGCCAGCAGCCCCGTGGGGGGGGCGCGTTCTGGCTACACCTTC. The rearrangement uses TRBV3-1 and TRBJ1-2; possible D gene TRBD1, 6 bases. The CDR3 covers 15 residues. Trimming removed 4 bases from V and 7 bases from J, with 19 bases in between. From germline, CDR1 is LGHDT and CDR2 YNNKEL (reference sequence). Looking up the rest from reference TRBV3-1 and TRBJ1-2 gives the full variable domain: DTAVSQTPKYLVTQMGNDKSIKCEQNLGHDTMYWYKQDSKKFLKIMFSYNNKELIINETVPNRFSPKSPDKAHLNLHINSLELGDSAVYFCASSPVGGARSGYTFGSGTRLTVV.

There are a few counts of this clonotype. This chain connects TRBV5-1 to TRBJ2-2, with D tentatively TRBD1 (6 bases). The CDR3 is 14 residues long. Germline CDR1 is SGHRS and CDR2 is YFSETQ. Trimming took 6 bases from V and 4 from J, leaving 13 bases between them. CDR3 sequence (DNA): TGCGCCAGCATGGCACAGGGATCCACCGGGGAGCTGTTTTTT. Its translation: CASMAQGSTGELFF. The full variable domain, in which reference TRBV5-1 and TRBJ2-2 provide the parts outside the CDR3, is KAGVTQTPRYLIKTRGQQVTLSCSPISGHRSVSWYQQTPGQGLQFLFEYFSETQRNKGNFPGRFSGRQFSNSRSEMNVSTLELGDSALYLCASMAQGSTGELFFGEGSRLTVL.

This clonotype was recorded many times. The V gene is TRBV5-6, the J gene TRBJ1-2; D gene unclear. Germline-derived CDR1 and CDR2 are SGHDT and YYEEEE. V lost 0 bases to trimming and J lost 7 bases, with 7 bases between them. The CDR3 runs 12 residues. The CDR3 is CASSLDLIGYTF. CDR3 sequence (DNA): TGTGCCAGCAGCTTGGATCTCATTGGCTACACCTTC.

There are many counts of this clonotype. This chain uses TRBV20-1 with TRBJ1-5; D possibly corresponds to TRBD1 (6 bases). There are 14 residues in the CDR3. CDR1 is DFQATT and CDR2 is SNEGSKA in the germline V gene (reference sequence). The V end was cut by 8 bases, the J end by 5 bases, with 19 bases between. This chain's CDR3 is CSYRDPRGDQPQHF. The CDR3 region has the DNA TGCAGTTACAGGGACCCCCGAGGGGATCAGCCCCAGCATTTT.

This clonotype has ten or more counts. The rearrangement links TRBV11-1 to TRBJ1-1, with 12 bases lining up with TRBD1. V was pared by 5 bases and J by 6 bases, with 7 bases of the junction left unmatched. Per the germline V gene, CDR1 is SGHAT and CDR2 is FQDESV (reference sequence). This CDR3 region has 15 residues. The CDR3, as DNA: TGTGCCAGCAGCCCAAGCCGGGACAGGGGGCCTGAAGCTTTCTTT. Translated, it gives CASSPSRDRGPEAFF.

This clonotype has a count of ten or more. CDR3 coding DNA: TGTGCCAGCAGCCCAGGGGGGCGGACTGGCCCCAACGAGCAGTACTTC. Its protein product is CASSPGGRTGPNEQYF. V and J are TRBV3-1 and TRBJ2-7, with a weak D call TRBD1 (7 bases). Trimming shortened V by 4 bases and J by 5 bases, and 21 bases separated the two germline ends. This CDR3 has 16 residues. From germline, CDR1 is LGHDT and CDR2 YNNKEL (reference sequence).